This T cell receptor (beta chain) came from a study of blood T cell repertoires in COVID-19 (dated by TCRdb to the early 2020s). For the wider study: Samples from collaborators originated in the United States, Italy and Spain and spanned both the acute and convalescent phases of COVID-19. The sample metadata nearly always contained a de-identified subject ID, COVID-19 status, age in years and sex. The prospective study material was composed of cDNA or gDNA derived from T cells, B-cell-depleted T cells, or PBMCs. Samples came from the ongoing ImmuneRACE study (first 160 participants) plus 1,254 subjects from 6 global collaborators. The repertoires were released in a freely available public database meant as a resource for research on the immune response to SARS-CoV-2. Where available, HLA class I and class II types were obtained from metadata supplied by the sample provider rather than from assay-based typing. The dataset comprised deeply sampled blood TCRbeta repertoires from subjects exposed to, actively infected with, or recovered from COVID-19.

A note on this clone: What antigen it recognizes has not been identified. Nothing much larger sits one base from this clone, and base qualities are not available.

Summary of the overall study and its limitations: The amount of clinical and demographic metadata varied by source and participant and was provided uncurated.

V sheds 5 bases and J sheds 11 bases, leaving 17 bases between their ends. CDR3 length: 13 amino acids, cysteine to phenylalanine. The DNA shown is the 39-base CDR3, in frame from base 1. CDR1 and CDR2 are read off the germline V gene as SGHTA and FQGTGA. Whole blood was collected in K2EDTA tubes by collaborating institutions according to the institutions' own protocols. For TCRbeta analysis, collaborators shipped samples in one of three forms: frozen whole blood, isolated PBMCs, or DNA extracted from either of those sample types. TCRbeta CDR3 regions were amplified from genomic DNA by means of the immunoSEQ Assay, a bias-controlled multiplex PCR. In the original analysis: The number of nucleated cells in each sample was estimated from the amplification of reference gene primers within the assay. To quantify the absolute abundance of each unique TCRbeta CDR3 rearrangement, sequence reads were collapsed and filtered. For each sample, productive Simpson clonality was calculated as the square root of Simpson's diversity index across productive rearrangements. Imported from immuneACCESS, the table was reduced by TCRdb to in-frame sequences with V and J called. These copies leave out some clones; in studies compared against another copy, an unresolved V gene accounts for under half, and the cause of the remainder is not known. V and J calls plus clone size are reproduced from that table; the DNA served to infer D and trimming. In all, the sample holds around 80,000 clones, and about nine tenths of those were seen once. Jointly, the top ten make up 0.7% to 0.9% of the sample.

The V gene is TRBV7-3 and the J gene is TRBJ2-3; D gene: possibly TRBD2, on 6 matching bases. Material for sequencing was peripheral blood. This TCR came from a woman over 75 with acute or convalescent COVID-19. The CDR3 region has the sequence CASSTLDSGQQYF. The DNA sequence reads TGTGCCAGCAGCACGCTGGATAGCGGACAGCAGTATTTT.